Detailed here is one T cell receptor beta chain. The data were produced by immunoSEQ multiplex PCR, yet TCRdb's version contains in-frame clones alone and is incomplete. The sample has tens of thousands of clones, just over 90% seen once. There are 15 residues in the CDR3. Germline loops: CDR1 MNHEY, CDR2 SMNVEV (reference sequence). V lost 6 bases to trimming and J lost 5 bases; unmatched junction nucleotides: 10. This record comes from a study of technical replicates of blood from a handful of donors. The sequencing input was PBMCs. The TCR was taken from a human donor in good health. Some clones in this sample may be carry-over from other donors' samples. The chain couples TRBV27 to TRBJ2-3; 8 bases fit TRBD2. CDR3 residues: CASSLQAGVGDTQYF. CDR3 sequence (DNA): TGTGCCAGCAGCCTTCAAGCGGGAGTTGGAGATACGCAGTATTTT.